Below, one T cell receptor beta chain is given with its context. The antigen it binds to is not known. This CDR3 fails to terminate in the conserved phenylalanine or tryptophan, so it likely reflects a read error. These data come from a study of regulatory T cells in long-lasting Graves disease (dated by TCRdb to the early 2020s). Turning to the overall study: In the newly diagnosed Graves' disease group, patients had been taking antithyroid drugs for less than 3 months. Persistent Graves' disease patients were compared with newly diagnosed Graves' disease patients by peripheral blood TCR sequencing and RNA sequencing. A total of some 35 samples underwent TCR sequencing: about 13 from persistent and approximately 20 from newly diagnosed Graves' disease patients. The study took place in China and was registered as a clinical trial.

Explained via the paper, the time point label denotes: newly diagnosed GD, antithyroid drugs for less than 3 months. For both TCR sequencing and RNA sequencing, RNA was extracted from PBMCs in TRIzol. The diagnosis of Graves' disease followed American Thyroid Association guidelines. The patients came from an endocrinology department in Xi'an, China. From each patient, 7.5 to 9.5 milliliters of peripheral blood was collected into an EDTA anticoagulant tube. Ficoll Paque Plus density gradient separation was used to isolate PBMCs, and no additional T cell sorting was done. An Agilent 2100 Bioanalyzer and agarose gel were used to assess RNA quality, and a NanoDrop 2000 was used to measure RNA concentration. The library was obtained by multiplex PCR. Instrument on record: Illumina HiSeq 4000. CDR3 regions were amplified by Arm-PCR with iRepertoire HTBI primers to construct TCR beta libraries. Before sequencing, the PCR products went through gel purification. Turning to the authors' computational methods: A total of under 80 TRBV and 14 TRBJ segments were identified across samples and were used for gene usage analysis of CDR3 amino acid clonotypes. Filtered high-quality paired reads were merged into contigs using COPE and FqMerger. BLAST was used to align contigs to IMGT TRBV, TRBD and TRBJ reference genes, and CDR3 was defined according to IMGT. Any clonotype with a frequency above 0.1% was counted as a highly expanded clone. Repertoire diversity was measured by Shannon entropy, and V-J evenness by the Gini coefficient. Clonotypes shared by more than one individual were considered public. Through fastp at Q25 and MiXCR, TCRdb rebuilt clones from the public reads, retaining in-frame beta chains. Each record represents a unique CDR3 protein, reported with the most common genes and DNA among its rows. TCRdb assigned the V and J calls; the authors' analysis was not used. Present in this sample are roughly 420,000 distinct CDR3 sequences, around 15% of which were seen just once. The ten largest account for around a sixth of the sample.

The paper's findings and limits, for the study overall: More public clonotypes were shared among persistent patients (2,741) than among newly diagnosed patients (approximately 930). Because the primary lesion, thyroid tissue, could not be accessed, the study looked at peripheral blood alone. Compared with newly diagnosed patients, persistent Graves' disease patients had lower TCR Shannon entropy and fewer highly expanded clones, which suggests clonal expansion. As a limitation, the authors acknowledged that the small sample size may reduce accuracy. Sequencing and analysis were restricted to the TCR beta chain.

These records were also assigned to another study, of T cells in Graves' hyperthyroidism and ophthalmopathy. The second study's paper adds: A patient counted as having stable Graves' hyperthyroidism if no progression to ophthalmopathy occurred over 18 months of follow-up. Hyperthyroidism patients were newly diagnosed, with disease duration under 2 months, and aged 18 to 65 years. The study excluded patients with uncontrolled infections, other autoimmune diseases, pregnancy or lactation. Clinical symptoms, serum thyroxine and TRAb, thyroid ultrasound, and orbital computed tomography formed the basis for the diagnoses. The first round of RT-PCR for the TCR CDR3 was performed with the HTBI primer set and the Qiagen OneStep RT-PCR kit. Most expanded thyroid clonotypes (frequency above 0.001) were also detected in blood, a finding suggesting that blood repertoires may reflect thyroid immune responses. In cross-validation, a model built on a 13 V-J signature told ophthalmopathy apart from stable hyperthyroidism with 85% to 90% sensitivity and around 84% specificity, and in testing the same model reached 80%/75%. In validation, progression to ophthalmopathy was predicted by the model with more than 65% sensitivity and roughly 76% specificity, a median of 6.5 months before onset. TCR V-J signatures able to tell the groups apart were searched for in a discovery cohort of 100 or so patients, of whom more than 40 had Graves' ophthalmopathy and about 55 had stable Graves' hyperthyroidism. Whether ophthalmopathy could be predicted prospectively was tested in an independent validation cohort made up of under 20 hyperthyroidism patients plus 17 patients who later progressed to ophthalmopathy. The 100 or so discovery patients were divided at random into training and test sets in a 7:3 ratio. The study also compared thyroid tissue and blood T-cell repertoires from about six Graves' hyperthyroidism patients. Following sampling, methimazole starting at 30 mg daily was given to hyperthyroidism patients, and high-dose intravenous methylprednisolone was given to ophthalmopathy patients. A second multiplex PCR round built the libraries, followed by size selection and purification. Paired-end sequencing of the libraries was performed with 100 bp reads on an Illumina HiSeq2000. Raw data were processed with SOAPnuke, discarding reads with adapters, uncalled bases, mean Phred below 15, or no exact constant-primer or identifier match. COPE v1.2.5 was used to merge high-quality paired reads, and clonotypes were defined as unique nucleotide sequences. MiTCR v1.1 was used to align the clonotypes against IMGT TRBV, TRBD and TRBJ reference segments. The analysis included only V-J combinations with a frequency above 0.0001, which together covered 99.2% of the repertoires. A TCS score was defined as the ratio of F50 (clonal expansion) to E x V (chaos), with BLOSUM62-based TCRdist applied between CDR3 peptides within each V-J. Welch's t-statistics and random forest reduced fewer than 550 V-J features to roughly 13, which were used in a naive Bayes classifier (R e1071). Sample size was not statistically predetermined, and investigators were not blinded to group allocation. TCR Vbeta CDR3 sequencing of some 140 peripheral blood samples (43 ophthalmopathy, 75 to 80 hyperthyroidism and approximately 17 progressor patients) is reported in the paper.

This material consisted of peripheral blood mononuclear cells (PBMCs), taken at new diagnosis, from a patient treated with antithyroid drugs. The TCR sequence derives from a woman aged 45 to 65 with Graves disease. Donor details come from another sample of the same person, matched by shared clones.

The DNA sequence is TGTGCCATCAGAAGGACGGGAGCCTTGAACACCGGGGAGCTGTTTTCT. This is translated as CAIRRTGALNTGELFS. The sequence links TRBV10-3 to TRBJ2-2; TRBD2 is possibly the D segment (6 matching bases). Sequences ENHRY (CDR1) and SYGVKD (CDR2) are obtained from the germline V gene. The CDR3 numbers 16 amino acids, ends counted. Just the 48-base CDR3 DNA is kept, in frame starting at base 1. The trim is 6 bases for V and 1 base for J, with a gap of 15 bases between the germline ends.